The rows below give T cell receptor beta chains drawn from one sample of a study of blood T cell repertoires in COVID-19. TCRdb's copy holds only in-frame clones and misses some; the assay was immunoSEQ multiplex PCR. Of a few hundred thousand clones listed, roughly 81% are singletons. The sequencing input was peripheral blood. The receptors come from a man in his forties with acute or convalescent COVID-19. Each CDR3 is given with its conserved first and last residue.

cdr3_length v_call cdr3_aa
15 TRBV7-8 CASSRVERTGNTIYF
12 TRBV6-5 CASRHPGEEQYF
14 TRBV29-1 CSVENDEFPYGYTF
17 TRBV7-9 CASTGPGHPNGLHGYTF
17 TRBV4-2 CASSQENSGGQSYGYTF
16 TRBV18 CASSYTGTDNTGELFF
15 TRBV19 CASSKGGAADEKLFF
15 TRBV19 CASSRRDTSGNTIYF
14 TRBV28 CASSLYTGPYGYTF
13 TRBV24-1 CATSDLKGAKQYF
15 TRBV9 CASSVGGLGGTEAFF
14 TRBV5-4 CASSSIRTNTEAFF
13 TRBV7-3 CASSPGVSATQYF
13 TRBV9 CASSVQGNTEAFF
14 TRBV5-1 CASSLGDRNTEAFF
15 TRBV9 CASSVRPGQGNGYTF
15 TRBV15 CATSRGQIVNQPQHF
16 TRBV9 CASSSRPGTGITEAFF